This T cell receptor beta chain is from a study of cytomegalovirus exposure and HLA in healthy donors. The overall study: Previous work identified roughly 120 million unique TCR beta sequences from 200 million or so T cells. Under 90% of 350 to 400 genotyped donors fell in the Caucasian-associated ancestry cluster.

CDR1 and CDR2 (germline): SGDLS, YYNGEE. The CDR3 covers 15 residues. V was shortened by 0 bases and J by 4 bases, with 14 bases between the two germline ends. PCR primers comprised 60 Vbeta and 13 Jbeta primers. Method: immunoSEQ multiplex PCR; TCRdb's copy keeps in-frame clones and lacks some. The sample includes 95,000 to 110,000 clones, 79% seen only once; the top ten take approximately 3.8%. Points on this clone: Its specificity is not known.

Study-wide findings and caveats: One cluster of highly shared sequence variants probably arose as a sequencing artifact. Follow-up analysis found HLA locus-dependent TCR association rates, highest for DRB1 and lowest for HLA-C.

Sequences were obtained from PBMCs. V usage is TRBV9 and J usage is TRBJ2-7; tentatively, D is TRBD2 (6 bases). This receptor was obtained from a man between 50 and 59 years old in good health and CMV-seropositive. CDR3 sequence reads: CASSVVRDAGYEQYF. Written as DNA, the CDR3 is TGTGCCAGCAGCGTAGTTAGGGACGCGGGGTACGAGCAGTACTTC.